One TCR beta chain is described in this entry. The antigen is not known. These data originate in a study of cytomegalovirus exposure and HLA in healthy donors. Study-wide findings and caveats: Usually a TCR sequence was rare, but some public TCRs were found in many donors.

Germline V gene data show CDR1 as MNHEY and CDR2 as SVGAGI. V lost 6 bases and J 6 bases, leaving 3 bases between the germline ends. This CDR3 spans 10 amino acids. PCR primers comprised 60 Vbeta and 13 Jbeta primers. Assay: immunoSEQ multiplex PCR; the TCRdb copy retains only in-frame clones and omits some. The data hold some 200,000 clones, with over 65% observed a single time. The clonotype was recovered from a woman aged 50 to 60 in good health and CMV-seropositive. Sequencing was done on a sample of PBMCs. The V gene is TRBV6-5, the J gene TRBJ1-5; D gene uncertain. CDR3 residues: CASSGQPQHF. In DNA form, the CDR3 reads TGTGCCAGCAGCGGTCAGCCCCAGCATTTT.